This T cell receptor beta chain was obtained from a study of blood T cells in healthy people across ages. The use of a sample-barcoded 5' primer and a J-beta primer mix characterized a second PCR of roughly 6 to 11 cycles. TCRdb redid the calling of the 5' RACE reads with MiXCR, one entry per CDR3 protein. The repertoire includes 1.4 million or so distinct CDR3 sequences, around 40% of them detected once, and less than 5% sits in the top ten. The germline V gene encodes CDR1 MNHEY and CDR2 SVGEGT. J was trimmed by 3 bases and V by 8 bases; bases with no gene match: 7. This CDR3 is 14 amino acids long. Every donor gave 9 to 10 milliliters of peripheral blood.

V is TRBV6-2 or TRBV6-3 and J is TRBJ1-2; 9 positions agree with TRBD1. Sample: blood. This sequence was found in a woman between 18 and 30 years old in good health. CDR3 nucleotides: TGTGCCAGCGGGACGGACAGGGGAGACTATGGCTACACCTTC. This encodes CASGTDRGDYGYTF.